Each of the 10 T cell receptor beta chains below was sequenced from the same sample in a study of blood T cell repertoires in COVID-19. Produced via immunoSEQ multiplex PCR; TCRdb's table is partial and in-frame only. This table holds some 200,000 clones, roughly 82% found once. Sequencing was done on a sample of PBMCs or T cells enriched from blood (not recorded which). The source is a woman aged 55-75 years with acute COVID-19.

The genes are TRBV7-2 and TRBJ1-5, with D possibly being TRBD1 (5 bases). V dropped 5 bases and J dropped 0 bases, with 14 bases sitting between them. Germline V CDR1 and CDR2: SGHTA, FQGNSA. This CDR3 is 16 amino acids long. CDR3 nucleotide sequence: TGTGCCAGCAGCCAGATGGACATATATAGCAATCAGCCCCAGCATTTT. This translates into CASSQMDIYSNQPQHF. The complete variable domain, with remaining parts taken from reference TRBV7-2 and TRBJ1-5, reads GAGVSQSPSNKVTEKGKDVELRCDPISGHTALYWYRQSLGQGLEFLIYFQGNSAPDKSGLPSDRFSAERTGGSVSTLTIQRTQQEDSAVYLCASSQMDIYSNQPQHFGDGTRLSIL.

Only one count was recorded for this clone. The rearrangement links TRBV29-1 to TRBJ1-1; 11 nucleotides line up with TRBD1. From germline, CDR1 is SQVTM and CDR2 ANQGSEA. This CDR3 has 13 amino acids. The V gene end was trimmed by 4 bases and the J gene end by 4 bases; junction bases not matched to a gene: 2. The DNA for the CDR3 is TGCAGCGTTGCGGACAGGGGGCCCACTGAAGCTTTCTTT. This sequence encodes CSVADRGPTEAFF.

The CDR3 nucleotides read TGTGCCAGCAGCCTTTACGCCAGCTCTGGAAACACCATATATTTT. Its protein product is CASSLYASSGNTIYF. This chain connects TRBV5-6 to TRBJ1-3; D remains ambiguous. CDR1 SGHDT and CDR2 YYEEEE come from the germline V gene. V lost 4 bases, J lost 0 bases, and 11 bases lay in between. The CDR3 spans 15 residues.

The rearrangement links TRBV19 to TRBJ1-2; 12 bases map to TRBD1. Germline-derived CDR1 and CDR2 are LNHDA and SQIVND (reference sequence). The CDR3 is 14 residues long. Germline trimming cut 5 bases from V and 10 bases from J; bases unmatched to any gene: 8. Here the CDR3 reads CASSPPGQGADYTF. The CDR3 region has the DNA TGTGCCAGTAGTCCCCCGGGACAGGGGGCGGACTACACCTTC.

V usage is TRBV11-2 and J usage is TRBJ2-5; the D is unclear. Trimming took off 1 base at V and 4 bases at J, with 19 bases between the two ends. Per germline, CDR1 SGHAT and CDR2 FQNNGV. This CDR3 comprises 17 residues. The CDR3 protein is CASSLGSRVSGRETQYF. In DNA, the CDR3 is TGTGCCAGCAGCTTAGGGTCCCGGGTCTCCGGAAGAGAGACCCAGTACTTC.

Comments on this clone: Other DNA sequences in this sample translate to the same CDR3. The chain couples TRBV28 to TRBJ1-1, with TRBD1 matching 10 bases. Germline V gene lookup returns CDR1 MDHEN and CDR2 SYDVKM. The CDR3 sequence is 16 residues long. V lost 3 bases to trimming and J lost 5 bases; unmatched junction nucleotides: 9. The CDR3 sequence is CASSLWDRGGRTEAFF. In DNA form, the CDR3 reads TGTGCCAGCAGTTTGTGGGACAGGGGAGGACGGACTGAAGCTTTCTTT.

The chain has TRBV4-1 and TRBJ1-2; 8 bases match TRBD1. Germline CDR1 MGHRA, CDR2 YSYEKL. With V trimmed by 1 base and J by 4 bases, 8 bases remained unmatched. This CDR3 comprises 16 residues. The CDR3 here is CASSQGSGGAPYGYTF. Written as DNA, the CDR3 is TGCGCCAGCAGCCAAGGTTCAGGGGGCGCCCCCTATGGCTACACCTTC.

As concerns this clone: The junction and the germline gene differ at one end; a read error may be behind it. V and J are TRBV27 and TRBJ1-1; possible D gene TRBD1, 6 bases. The CDR3 runs 15 residues. Looked up from germline, CDR1 is MNHEY and CDR2 is SMNVEV (reference sequence). The DNA for the CDR3 is TGTGCCGGCAGCATTTACAGGGCAGCAAACACTGAAGCTTTCTTT. This gives the protein CAGSIYRAANTEAFF.

The chain links TRBV5-4 to TRBJ1-2, with D perhaps TRBD1 (5 bases). This CDR3 contains 15 residues. Trimming took off 1 base at V and 6 bases at J, with 16 bases between the two ends. In germline, CDR1 is SGHNT, CDR2 YYREEE (reference sequence). The DNA of the CDR3 is TGTGCCAGCAGCTTGTATATCATGCAGGGCCATGGCTACACCTTC. Translation: CASSLYIMQGHGYTF.

This chain joins TRBV27 and TRBJ2-7, with D possibly being TRBD2 (6 bases). V was trimmed by 7 bases and J by 1 base, leaving 20 bases between them. From germline, CDR1 is MNHEY and CDR2 SMNVEV (reference sequence). This CDR3 contains 16 residues. The CDR3, as DNA: TGTGCCAGCACCCAACGGGGCGGGATCGTGTCCTACGAGCAGTACTTC. It is translated as CASTQRGGIVSYEQYF.